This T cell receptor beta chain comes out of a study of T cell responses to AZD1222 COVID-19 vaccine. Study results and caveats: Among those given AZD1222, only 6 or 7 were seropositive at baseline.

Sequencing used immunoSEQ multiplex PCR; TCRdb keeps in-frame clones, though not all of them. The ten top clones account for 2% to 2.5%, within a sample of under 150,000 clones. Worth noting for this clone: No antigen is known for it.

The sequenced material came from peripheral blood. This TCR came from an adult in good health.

CDR3 loop: CASSIGTGRFYGYTF. The DNA of the CDR3 is TGTGCCAGCAGTATAGGGACAGGGCGATTCTATGGCTACACCTTC. The chain links TRBV6-5 to TRBJ1-2; 9 bases fit TRBD1. This CDR3 is 15 amino acids long. Germline loops: CDR1 MNHEY, CDR2 SVGAGI. J was trimmed by 4 bases and V by 5 bases; bases with no gene match: 8.